This is a list of T cell receptor beta chains from one sample in a study of T cells after yellow fever vaccination. TCRdb passed the 5' RACE reads through MiXCR, listing each CDR3 protein once. The data contain 620,000 or so distinct CDR3 sequences, roughly an eighth of them seen just once; the ten biggest clones take up 15%. The sequenced sample was PBMCs, obtained on the day of the yellow fever booster vaccination. The receptor set was obtained from a man between 25 and 39 years old who received the YFV17D yellow fever vaccine. The CDR3 runs from the conserved cysteine through the conserved F or W. Each record gives: J gene, clone size, D gene, V gene, CDR3 DNA, CDR3 protein. The D gene is left open where the match is weak. The size entry is marked missing in some rows and otherwise reads once, few, many or a size class.

TRBJ2-3,many,TRBD2,TRBV20-1,TGCAGTGCTGGGACTAGCGGGGTGACAGATACGCAGTATTTT,CSAGTSGVTDTQYF
TRBJ1-1,-,TRBD1,TRBV6-6,TGTGCCAGCAGTCTGACAGGGCTAGAAGCTTTCTTT,CASSLTGLEAFF
TRBJ2-5,few,-,TRBV7-2,TGTGCCAGCAGCCCCGACACTAGAGACCAGTACTTC,CASSPDTRDQYF
TRBJ1-2,-,TRBD1,TRBV28,TGTGCCAGCACCACAGGGGGCGCAGACTATGGCTACACCTTC,CASTTGGADYGYTF
TRBJ1-2,-,TRBD1,TRBV29-1,TGCAGCGTGCCCCCGGGACAGCTTAACTATGGCTACACCTTC,CSVPPGQLNYGYTF
TRBJ2-1,few,TRBD2,TRBV27,TGTGCCAGCAACCCAGCGGGAGGATCCTACAATGAGCAGTTCTTC,CASNPAGGSYNEQFF
TRBJ2-3,-,-,TRBV5-1,TGCGCCAGCAGCGGGGGTGGCGGGAGCACAGATACGCAGTATTTT,CASSGGGGSTDTQYF
TRBJ2-5,-,TRBD2,TRBV12-3/TRBV12-4,TGTGCCAGCACCCCCGGCCTAGCGGGAGGATTAGAGACCCAGTACTTC,CASTPGLAGGLETQYF
TRBJ2-3,-,TRBD2,TRBV5-1,TGCGCCAGCAGGTATAGCGGGACTCGCACAGATACGCAGTATTTT,CASRYSGTRTDTQYF
TRBJ2-3,-,-,TRBV10-2,TGCGCCAGCAGTGACCGTCGGACCCGCACAGATACGCAGTATTTT,CASSDRRTRTDTQYF
TRBJ2-7,few,-,TRBV7-2,TGTGCCAGCAGCTTAGAACCAGGGTCGGGATACGAGCAGTACTTC,CASSLEPGSGYEQYF
TRBJ2-4,few,TRBD1,TRBV3-1,TGTGCCAGCAGCCCGAGGGACAGGACGGGCAATGAAAACATTCAGTACTTC,CASSPRDRTGNENIQYF
TRBJ1-1,-,TRBD1,TRBV5-1,TGCGCCAGCAGCGCGGGACAGGATATATTGACTGAAGCTTTCTTT,CASSAGQDILTEAFF
TRBJ2-5,-,-,TRBV7-8,TGTGCCAGCAGCTTACTTCGGGTACTCGAGACCCAGTACTTC,CASSLLRVLETQYF
TRBJ2-5,-,-,TRBV9,TGTGCCAGCAGCGTAGCCTACCAAGAGACCCAGTACTTC,CASSVAYQETQYF
TRBJ1-2,-,-,TRBV27,TGTGCCAGCAGTTCCGCCAATCGGCACTCAAACTATGGCTACACCTTC,CASSSANRHSNYGYTF
TRBJ2-7,few,-,TRBV12-3/TRBV12-4,TGTGCCAGCACCCTCGGACGGCTCCACGAGCAGTACTTC,CASTLGRLHEQYF
TRBJ2-7,-,TRBD1,TRBV20-1,TGCAGTGCTAGAGATTGGGGGACAGGTGACTCCGAGCAGTACTTC,CSARDWGTGDSEQYF
TRBJ2-2,few,TRBD2,TRBV20-1,TGCAGTGCTAGATTTAGCGGGATAAACACCGGGGAGCTGTTTTTT,CSARFSGINTGELFF
TRBJ1-1,-,TRBD1,TRBV5-1,TGCGCCAGCAGCGGGAATACCGGGACAGGGGGCGGGACTGAAGCTTTCTTT,CASSGNTGTGGGTEAFF
TRBJ1-6,-,-,TRBV29-1,TGCAGCGTTGGGGGGGGGCTCAATTCACCCCTCCACTTT,CSVGGGLNSPLHF
TRBJ1-5,-,TRBD1,TRBV6-1,TGTGCCAGTAGTAAGGACAGGGGGCGAAATCAGCCCCAGCATTTT,CASSKDRGRNQPQHF